This TCR beta chain is drawn from a study of blood T cell repertoires in COVID-19. At the level of the study: The analysed material was cDNA or gDNA that came from T cells, B-cell-depleted T cells, or PBMCs.

Only in-frame clones appear in the TCRdb table, and some are missing; sequencing was by immunoSEQ multiplex PCR. Among 200,000 to 300,000 clones listed, over 75% were seen once. The CDR3 is 12 amino acids. V was cut by 3 bases and J by 7 bases, with 8 bases left in between. The germline V gene has CDR1 SGDLS and CDR2 YYNGEE. The sequenced sample was peripheral blood. V and J are TRBV9 and TRBJ2-1; no clear D. The source of this sequence is a woman aged 30 to 39 with acute or convalescent COVID-19. The CDR3 region has the DNA TGTGCCAGCAGCGCCTCTCCGAATGAGCAGTTCTTC. Encoded protein: CASSASPNEQFF.